A single count supports the clone carrying this T cell receptor (beta chain). Antigen unknown. The source of the sample is a study of T cell repertoires in cytomegalovirus infection. TCRdb itself ran the reads through MiXCR, one entry per CDR3 protein. This table holds a few hundred thousand distinct CDR3 sequences, about 25% found once. The sequence came from a human donor in good health (CMV status not recorded). Some clones in this sample may be carry-over from other donors' samples. The material sequenced was cultured PBMCs, taken from culture after CMV antigen stimulation.

CDR3 region: CASSPGNVESRQYF. Written as DNA, the CDR3 is TGTGCCAGCAGCCCGGGGAACGTAGAGTCTAGGCAGTACTTC. The V and J genes are TRBV7-3 and TRBJ2-7; possibly TRBD2 for D (5 bases). Trimming shortened V by 5 bases and J by 9 bases, and 20 bases separated the two germline ends. Germline V gene lookup returns CDR1 SGHTA and CDR2 FQGTGA. This CDR3 region has 14 residues.